This T cell receptor (beta chain) was sequenced in a study of T cell repertoires in cytomegalovirus infection. Background on the study: The study used recently identified HLA-C-restricted and well-studied HLA-B-restricted CMV epitopes. Based on public TCR beta signatures, there were indications of CMV infection and of a matching HLA type.

Points on this clonotype: Antigen specificity is unknown.

Study results and limitations: There were HLA-C-restricted CMV-specific TCR beta clonotypes dominating the ex vivo response.

The CDR3 extends over 18 amino acids. V lost 0 bases and J lost 8; bases outside the gene matches: 15. Germline V gene data show CDR1 as MNHNY and CDR2 as SVGAGI (reference sequence). TCRdb used MiXCR to reprocess the reads, holding one entry per CDR3 protein. This repertoire shows some 800,000 distinct CDR3 sequences, over 25% found once; its top ten account for over 10%. The chain recombines TRBV6-6 with TRBJ1-4; the match to TRBD1 covers 7 bases. The TCR comes from a human donor in good health (CMV status not recorded). Some clones in this sample may be carry-over from other donors' samples. The source was cultured CD8+ T cells from PBMCs, collected from culture after CMV antigen stimulation. CDR3 nucleotide sequence: TGTGCCAGCAGTTACTCGAGTGGGACAGCAAGGGAGGGCGAAAAACTGTTTTTT. This encodes CASSYSSGTAREGEKLFF.